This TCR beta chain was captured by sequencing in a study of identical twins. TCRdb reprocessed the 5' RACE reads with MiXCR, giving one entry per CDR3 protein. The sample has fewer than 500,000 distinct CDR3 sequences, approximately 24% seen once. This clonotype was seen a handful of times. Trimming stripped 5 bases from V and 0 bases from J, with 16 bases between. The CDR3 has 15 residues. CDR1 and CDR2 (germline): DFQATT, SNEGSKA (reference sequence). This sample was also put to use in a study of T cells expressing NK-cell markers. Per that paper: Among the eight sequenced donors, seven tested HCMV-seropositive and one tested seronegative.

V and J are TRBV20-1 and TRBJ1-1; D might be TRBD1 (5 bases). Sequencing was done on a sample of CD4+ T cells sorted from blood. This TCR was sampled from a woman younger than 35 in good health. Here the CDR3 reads CSAGHPGRLNTEAFF. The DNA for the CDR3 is TGCAGTGCTGGCCACCCGGGACGGCTGAACACTGAAGCTTTCTTT.